This TCR beta chain was sequenced in a study of neoadjuvant anti-PD-1 for oral cavity cancer. The table came from immunoSEQ multiplex PCR; TCRdb's copy has only in-frame clones and leaves some out. The repertoire holds about 23,000 clones, with 26% as singletons. Time point indicated: after neoadjuvant nivolumab, at surgical resection. V lost 5 bases, J lost 2 bases, and 10 bases lay in between. This CDR3 contains 13 residues. Germline V gives CDR1 SGHVS, CDR2 FQNEAQ. Source: tumor tissue, taken after nivolumab (anti-PD-1) treatment. This clonotype was obtained from a person between 40 and 79 years old with oral cavity squamous cell carcinoma. This chain joins TRBV7-8 and TRBJ2-7; the D is unclear. In DNA form, the CDR3 reads TGTGCCAGCAGCCTGAGCGAAGCCTACGAGCAGTACTTC. Translating gives CASSLSEAYEQYF.